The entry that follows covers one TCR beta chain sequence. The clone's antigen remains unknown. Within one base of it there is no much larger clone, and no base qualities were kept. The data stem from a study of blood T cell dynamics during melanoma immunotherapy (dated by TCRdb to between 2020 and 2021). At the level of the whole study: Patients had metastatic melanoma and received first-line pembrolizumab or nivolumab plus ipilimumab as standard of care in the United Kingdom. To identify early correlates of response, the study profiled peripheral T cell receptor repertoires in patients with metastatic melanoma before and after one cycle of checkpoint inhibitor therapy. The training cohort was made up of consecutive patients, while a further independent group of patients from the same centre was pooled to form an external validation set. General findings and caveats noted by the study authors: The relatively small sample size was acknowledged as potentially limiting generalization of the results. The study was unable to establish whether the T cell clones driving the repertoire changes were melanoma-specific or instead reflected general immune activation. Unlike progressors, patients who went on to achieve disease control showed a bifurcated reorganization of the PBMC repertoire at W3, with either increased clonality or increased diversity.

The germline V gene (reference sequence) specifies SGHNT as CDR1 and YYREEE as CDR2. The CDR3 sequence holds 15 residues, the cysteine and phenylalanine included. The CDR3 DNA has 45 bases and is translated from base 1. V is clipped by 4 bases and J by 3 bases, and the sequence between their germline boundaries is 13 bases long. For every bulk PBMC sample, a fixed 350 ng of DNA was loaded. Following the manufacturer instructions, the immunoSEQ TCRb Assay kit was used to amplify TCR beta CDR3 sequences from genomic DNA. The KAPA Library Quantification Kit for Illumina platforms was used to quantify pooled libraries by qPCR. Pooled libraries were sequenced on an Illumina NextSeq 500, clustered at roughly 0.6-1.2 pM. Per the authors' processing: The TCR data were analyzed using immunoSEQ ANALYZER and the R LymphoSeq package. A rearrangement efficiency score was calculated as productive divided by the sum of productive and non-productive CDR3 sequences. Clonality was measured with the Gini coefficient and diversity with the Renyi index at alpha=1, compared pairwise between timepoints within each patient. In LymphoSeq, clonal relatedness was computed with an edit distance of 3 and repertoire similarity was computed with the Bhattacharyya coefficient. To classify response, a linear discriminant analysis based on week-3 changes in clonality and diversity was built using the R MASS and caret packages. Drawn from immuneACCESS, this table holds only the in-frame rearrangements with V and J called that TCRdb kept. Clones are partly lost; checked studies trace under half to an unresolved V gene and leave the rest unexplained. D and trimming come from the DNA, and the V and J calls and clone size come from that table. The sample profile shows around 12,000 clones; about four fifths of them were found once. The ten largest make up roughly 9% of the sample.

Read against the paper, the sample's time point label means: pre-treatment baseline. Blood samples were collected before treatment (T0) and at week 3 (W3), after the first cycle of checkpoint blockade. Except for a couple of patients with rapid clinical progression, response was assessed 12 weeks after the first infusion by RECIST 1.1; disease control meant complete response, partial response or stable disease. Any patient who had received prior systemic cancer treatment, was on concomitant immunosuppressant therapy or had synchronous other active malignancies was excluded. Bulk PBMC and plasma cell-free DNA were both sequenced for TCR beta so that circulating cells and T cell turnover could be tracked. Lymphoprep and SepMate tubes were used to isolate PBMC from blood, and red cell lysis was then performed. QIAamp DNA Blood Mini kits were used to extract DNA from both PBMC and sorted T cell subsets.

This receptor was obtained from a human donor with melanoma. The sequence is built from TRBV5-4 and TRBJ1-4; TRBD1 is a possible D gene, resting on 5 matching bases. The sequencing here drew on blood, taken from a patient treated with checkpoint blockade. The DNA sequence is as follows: TGTGCCAGCAGCACCCGACAGAGGTCTAATGAAAAACTGTTTTTT. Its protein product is CASSTRQRSNEKLFF.